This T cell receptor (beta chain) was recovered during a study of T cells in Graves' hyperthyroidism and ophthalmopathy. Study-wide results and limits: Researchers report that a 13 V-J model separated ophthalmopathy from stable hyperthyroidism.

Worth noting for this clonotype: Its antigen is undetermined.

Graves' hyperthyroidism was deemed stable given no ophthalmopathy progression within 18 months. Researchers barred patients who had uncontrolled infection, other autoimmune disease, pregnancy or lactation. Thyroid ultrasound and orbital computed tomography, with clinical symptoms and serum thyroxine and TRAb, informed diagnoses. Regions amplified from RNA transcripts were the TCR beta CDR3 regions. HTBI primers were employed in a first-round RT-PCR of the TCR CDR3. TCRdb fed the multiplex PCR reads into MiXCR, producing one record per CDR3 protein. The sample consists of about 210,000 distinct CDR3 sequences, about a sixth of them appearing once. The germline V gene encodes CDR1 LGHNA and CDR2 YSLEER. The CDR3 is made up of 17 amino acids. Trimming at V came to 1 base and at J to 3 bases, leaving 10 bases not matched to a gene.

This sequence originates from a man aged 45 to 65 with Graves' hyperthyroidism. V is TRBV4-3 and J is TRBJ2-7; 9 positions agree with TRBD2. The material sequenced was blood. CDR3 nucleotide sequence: TGCGCCAGCAGCCAAGCGTTGTCTAGCGGGACCATCTACGAGCAGTACTTC. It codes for CASSQALSSGTIYEQYF.